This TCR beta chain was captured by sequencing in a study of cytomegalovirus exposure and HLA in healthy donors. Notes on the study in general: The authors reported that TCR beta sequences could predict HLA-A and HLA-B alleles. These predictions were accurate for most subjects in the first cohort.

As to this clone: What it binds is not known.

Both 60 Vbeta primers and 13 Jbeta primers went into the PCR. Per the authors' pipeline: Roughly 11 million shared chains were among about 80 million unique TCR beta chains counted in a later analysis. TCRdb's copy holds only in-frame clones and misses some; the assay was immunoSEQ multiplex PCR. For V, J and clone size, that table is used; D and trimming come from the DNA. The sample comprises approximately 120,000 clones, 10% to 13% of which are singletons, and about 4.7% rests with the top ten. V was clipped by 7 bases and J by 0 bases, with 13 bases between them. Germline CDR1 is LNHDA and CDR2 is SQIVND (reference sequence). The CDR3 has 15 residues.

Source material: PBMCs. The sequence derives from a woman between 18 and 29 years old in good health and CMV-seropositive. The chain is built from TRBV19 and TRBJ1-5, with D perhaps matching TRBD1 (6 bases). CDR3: CASTTTGISNQPQHF. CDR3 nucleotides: TGTGCCAGTACTACTACAGGGATTAGCAATCAGCCCCAGCATTTT.